The next 17 T cell receptor beta chains were all read from a single sample in a study of identical twins. TCRdb re-called the 5' RACE reads with MiXCR, one entry per CDR3 protein. The table shows 1.5 million to 2 million distinct CDR3 sequences, with around 33% occurring only once. What was sequenced was cord blood. These receptors were taken from a newborn girl in good health.

The chain employs TRBV6-5 and TRBJ2-7, with D unclear. This CDR3 spans 14 amino acids. Germline lookup yields CDR1 MNHEY and CDR2 SVGAGI. The V and J ends lost 0 bases and 0 bases respectively, with 6 bases between them. CDR3 sequence: CASSYSPASYEQYF. CDR3 nucleotides: TGTGCCAGCAGTTACTCTCCGGCCTCCTACGAGCAGTACTTC.

In its sample, this clonotype was seen many times. J is TRBJ1-4 and V is TRBV20-1; the match to TRBD1 covers 8 bases. V lost 4 bases to trimming and J lost 8 bases; unmatched junction nucleotides: 6. CDR3 length: 13 amino acids. Germline CDR1 and CDR2: DFQATT and SNEGSKA (reference sequence). The CDR3 DNA reads TGCAGTGCTACGCAGGGGGCAGGCGAAAAACTGTTTTTT. Its translation is CSATQGAGEKLFF.

This sequence joins TRBV4-1 and TRBJ2-5; possible D gene TRBD2, 7 bases. CDR3 length equals 16 residues. V was shortened by 3 bases and J by 5 bases, with 19 bases between the two germline ends. Germline V gene lookup returns CDR1 MGHRA and CDR2 YSYEKL. The CDR3 DNA reads as TGCGCCAGCAGCCATACCCACAATAGGGGGGGGGAGACCCAGTACTTC. Protein product: CASSHTHNRGGETQYF.

The CDR3 reads CASSIDHGGTNQPQHF. The CDR3 region has the DNA TGTGCCAGTAGTATAGATCATGGGGGGACCAATCAGCCCCAGCATTTT. The chain carries TRBV19 and TRBJ1-5, with a tentative D call TRBD1 (5 bases). Germline V gene data show CDR1 as LNHDA and CDR2 as SQIVND (reference sequence). The CDR3 is made up of 16 amino acids. V was clipped by 0 bases and J by 3 bases, with 12 bases between them. The whole variable domain, remainder taken from reference TRBV19 and TRBJ1-5, is DGGITQSPKYLFRKEGQNVTLSCEQNLNHDAMYWYRQDPGQGLRLIYYSQIVNDFQKGDIAEGYSVSREKKESFPLTVTSAQKNPTAFYLCASSIDHGGTNQPQHFGDGTRLSIL.

This clonotype was recorded many times. This sequence joins TRBV27 and TRBJ2-7; D remains unclear. The CDR3 loop spans 13 amino acids. Germline loops: CDR1 MNHEY, CDR2 SMNVEV (reference sequence). The V gene lost 4 bases and the J gene lost 3 bases, with 10 bases spanning the gap. The CDR3 reads CASSYNGVYEQYF. The CDR3 DNA is TGTGCCAGCAGTTATAATGGAGTCTACGAGCAGTACTTC.

V gene TRBV14 combines with J gene TRBJ2-7; 7 nucleotides line up with TRBD2. From germline, CDR1 is SGHDN and CDR2 FVKESK. With 1 base clipped from V and 2 bases from J, the junction kept 8 bases outside the gene matches. The CDR3 is 16 residues long. The DNA for the CDR3 is TGTGCCAGCAGCCAAGTGAGGCTAGCGGCTGCCTACGAGCAGTACTTC. Its protein product is CASSQVRLAAAYEQYF. Combining the CDR3 with reference TRBV14 and TRBJ2-7 gives the whole variable domain EAGVTQFPSHSVIEKGQTVTLRCDPISGHDNLYWYRRVMGKEIKFLLHFVKESKQDESGMPNNRFLAERTGGTYSTLKVQPAELEDSGVYFCASSQVRLAAAYEQYFGPGTRLTVT.

This clonotype showed up just a few times. The chain carries TRBV12-3 or TRBV12-4 and TRBJ1-2; no firm D call. The ends were cut back, 5 bases at V and 1 base at J, with 14 bases in the middle. This CDR3 is 15 amino acids long. CDR3 sequence reads: CASSEPQLFNYGYTF. CDR3 bases: TGTGCCAGCAGTGAGCCACAATTGTTTAACTATGGCTACACCTTC.

This clonotype was recorded a few times. This chain links TRBV20-1 with TRBJ2-1; D may be TRBD2 (7 bases). V dropped 3 bases and J dropped 1 base, with 19 bases sitting between them. Germline values: CDR1 DFQATT, CDR2 SNEGSKA (reference sequence). The CDR3 consists of 17 residues. In nucleotides, the CDR3 is TGCAGTGCTAGTGGCTACGGGGGGCCAGGGTCCTACAATGAGCAGTTCTTC. Translated: CSASGYGGPGSYNEQFF.

This clonotype was detected ten times or more. The rearrangement uses TRBV12-3 or TRBV12-4 and TRBJ2-1, with TRBD1 matching 8 bases. The V segment lost 4 bases and the J segment 2 bases; nucleotides outside the gene matches: 4. The CDR3 sequence is 15 residues long. The DNA for the CDR3 is TGTGCCAGCAGTTCGGGACAGGTCACCTACAATGAGCAGTTCTTC. It yields the protein CASSSGQVTYNEQFF.

The rearrangement links TRBV25-1 to TRBJ1-1; tentative D call: TRBD1 (6 bases). Germline V lookup: CDR1 MGHDK, CDR2 SYGVNS. The CDR3 extends over 13 amino acids. Trimming cost V 4 bases and J 5 bases, with 11 bases left between them. CDR3 region: CASSVNRETEAFF. The DNA for the CDR3 is TGTGCCAGCAGTGTCAACAGGGAAACTGAAGCTTTCTTT.

This clonotype was recorded only once. This chain connects TRBV9 to TRBJ2-7, with 13 bases lining up with TRBD2. CDR3 size: 15 residues. Germline V gene sequence: CDR1 SGDLS, CDR2 YYNGEE. J lost 4 bases, V lost 6 bases, and 7 bases had no gene match. The CDR3 nucleotides are TGTGCCAGCAACGCCCGGACTAGCGGGGGTTACGAGCAGTACTTC. As protein: CASNARTSGGYEQYF. The full variable domain, in which reference TRBV9 and TRBJ2-7 provide the parts outside the CDR3, is DSGVTQTPKHLITATGQRVTLRCSPRSGDLSVYWYQQSLDQGLQFLIQYYNGEERAKGNILERFSAQQFPDLHSELNLSSLELGDSALYFCASNARTSGGYEQYFGPGTRLTVT.

This clonotype was picked up many times. The chain couples TRBV10-3 to TRBJ2-1, with 8 positions matching TRBD1. V was clipped by 4 bases and J by 4 bases; unmatched bases: 0. Germline CDR1 reads ENHRY; CDR2 reads SYGVKD. This CDR3 contains 13 residues. The CDR3: CAISGTGYNEQFF. Written as DNA, the CDR3 is TGTGCCATCAGTGGGACAGGGTACAATGAGCAGTTCTTC.

This clonotype was counted a few times. The chain is built from TRBV3-1 and TRBJ2-4; 9 bases are shared with TRBD1. With 2 bases clipped from V and 7 bases from J, the junction kept 3 bases outside the gene matches. CDR1 and CDR2 from the germline V gene are LGHDT and YNNKEL (reference sequence). This CDR3 comprises 14 residues. CDR3 nucleotide sequence: TGTGCCAGCAGCCAATCAGACAGGGGGAACATTCAGTACTTC. Its translation is CASSQSDRGNIQYF.

This clonotype has more than one count but fewer than ten. The chain is built from TRBV27 and TRBJ1-2, with no clear D. The CDR3 contains 11 residues. Per germline, CDR1 MNHEY and CDR2 SMNVEV (reference sequence). Trimming cost V 6 bases and J 8 bases, with 10 bases left between them. The CDR3 region is CASRPPWGYTF. The CDR3 DNA reads TGTGCCAGCAGACCGCCGTGGGGCTACACCTTC.

This clonotype was picked up a small number of times. The V and J genes are TRBV28 and TRBJ1-1; perhaps TRBD1 as D (5 bases). This CDR3 has 16 amino acids. V shed 2 bases and J shed 1 base, with 14 bases lying between them. Germline CDR1 is MDHEN and CDR2 is SYDVKM. CDR3 loop: CASSLRGLGSNTEAFF. In DNA, the CDR3 is TGTGCCAGCAGTTTAAGGGGACTGGGTTCGAACACTGAAGCTTTCTTT.

The table lists this clonotype with a few counts. The V gene is TRBV7-2, the J gene TRBJ2-5; D is ambiguous. The CDR3 contains 16 residues. The germline V gene has CDR1 SGHTA and CDR2 FQGNSA. Trimming removed 1 base at V and 5 bases at J, with 17 bases between. CDR3 coding DNA: TGTGCCAGCAGCTTAGGGGCTCGGCTCCTGGGGGAGACCCAGTACTTC. Protein: CASSLGARLLGETQYF.

This clonotype occurred a few times. The gene calls are TRBV20-1 and TRBJ2-4; tentative D call: TRBD1 (7 bases). The J call could be wrong; TRBJ2-7 is a better fit for the DNA end. The CDR3 spans 15 residues. Germline V gene data show CDR1 as DFQATT and CDR2 as SNEGSKA (reference sequence). CDR3 bases: TGCAGTGCTAGAGATCTCAGGGGGGCATCCTACGAGCAGTACTTC. Encoded protein: CSARDLRGASYEQYF.